A selection of T cell receptor beta chains follows, all from one sample in a study of a mutant IDH1 vaccine in newly diagnosed glioma. No antigens are known for them. Generated by immunoSEQ multiplex PCR, the TCRdb table keeps only in-frame clones and is missing some. This sample has roughly 56,000 clones; over 60% occur once, and the top ten carry 4% to 5.5%. The specimen was PBMCs, collected from a glioma patient whose treatment included an IDH1 peptide vaccine. Receptors were obtained from a middle-aged woman with glioma. Some clones in this sample may be carry-over from other donors' samples. Each CDR3 is given with its conserved first and last residue. Size is stated for part of the rows, as once, few or many counts, or as a class when the clone is expanded.

j_call	clone_size	v_call	cdr3_aa
TRBJ2-2	-	TRBV7-7	CASSPNPGLAGGNTGELFF
TRBJ2-5	-	TRBV4-1	CASSQGTRDQETQYF
TRBJ2-2	-	TRBV13	CASSSTGLGTGELFF
TRBJ2-7	few	TRBV6-1	CASSERGLLGEQYF
-	-	TRBV4-2	CASSRRDTLSYEQYF
TRBJ1-5	-	TRBV7-2	CASSLGAQPQHF
TRBJ1-2	-	TRBV7-2	CASSLVGQGARGYTF
TRBJ2-7	-	TRBV14	CASSRRQGAFSYEQYF
TRBJ2-5	-	TRBV28	CASSLLSRGQETQYF
TRBJ2-3	few	TRBV4-2	CASSPGRGTAATDTQYF
TRBJ1-2	-	TRBV27	CASSSGGWASYGYTF
TRBJ1-2	few	TRBV19	CASSESGTGKLLYGYTF
TRBJ1-1	-	TRBV29-1	CSVRTGGTEAFF
TRBJ1-1	-	TRBV29-1	CSGSRGPRGGTEAFF
TRBJ2-3	-	TRBV2	CASSEGGPSTDTQYF
TRBJ1-6	-	TRBV10-3	CAISEPGENSPLHF
TRBJ1-1	few	TRBV6-1	CASRYEVAEAFF
TRBJ1-6	-	TRBV2	CASSESAVYNSPLHF
TRBJ1-1	-	TRBV2	CASRQGRTEAFF
TRBJ2-1	-	TRBV27	CASSQSYNEQFF
TRBJ2-5	-	TRBV7-9	CASTLKSGTSGETQYF
TRBJ1-2	-	TRBV2	CASSDRTGYNYGYTF
TRBJ2-6	-	TRBV5-4	CASSQVVPNQGAGANVLTF
TRBJ1-1	-	TRBV30	CAWSFLLGGTTEAFF
TRBJ2-7	-	TRBV30	CAWSGPPARDRGYEQYF
TRBJ2-4	-	TRBV9	CASSGDPKNIQYF
TRBJ2-2	-	TRBV6-5	CASSPLRRNTGELFF
TRBJ1-5	-	TRBV19	CASSFQDRGQPQHF
TRBJ2-5	medium-sized	TRBV14	CASSHWTSGAQETQYF
TRBJ2-1	-	TRBV6-5	CASSYDPYNEQFF
TRBJ1-6	-	TRBV18	CASSPTGQGIGDSPLHF
TRBJ1-2	-	TRBV10-3	CAISESNTGDYGYTF
TRBJ2-1	few	TRBV10-3	CAISPGLREGEQFF
TRBJ1-5	-	TRBV2	CASSGQGKSQPQHF
TRBJ1-3	-	TRBV13	CASSSDVPGNTIYF
TRBJ1-2	-	TRBV4-3	CASSQGRRQDGYTF
TRBJ1-1	-	TRBV7-9	CASSFPPGEAFF
TRBJ2-1	few	TRBV29-1	CSVEGRGEQFF
TRBJ1-2	few	TRBV9	CASSDGIYGYTF
TRBJ2-2	-	TRBV10-1	CASSETSDTGELFF
TRBJ1-2	-	TRBV6-6	CASSYSTDYGYTF
TRBJ1-1	-	TRBV9	CASSVSFGEAFF
TRBJ1-2	few	TRBV2	CASSEPFPQGLYGYTF
TRBJ2-2	-	TRBV18	CASSPLAGAVTGELFF
TRBJ2-1	once	TRBV7-9	CASSSPWGNEQFF
TRBJ1-1	few	TRBV20-1	CSASQGTEAFF
TRBJ1-1	-	TRBV7-2	CASSSRDIPPAFF
TRBJ2-3	-	TRBV29-1	CSVGGDRLTDTQYF
TRBJ2-7	-	TRBV7-9	CASSPLLGMPQTSYEQYF
TRBJ1-2	-	TRBV7-9	CASSLNQTGPGGYTF
TRBJ1-3	once	TRBV30	CAWDRAGSGGFGNTIYF
TRBJ1-1	-	TRBV9	CASGEGGMNTEAFF
TRBJ2-1	-	TRBV27	CASSSLRGQGVDEQFF